This is a list of T cell receptor beta chains from one sample in a study of blood T cell repertoires in COVID-19. Sequencing used immunoSEQ multiplex PCR; TCRdb keeps in-frame clones, though not all of them. The table lists some 220,000 clones, about 88% of them singletons. Source material: peripheral blood. All receptors come from a man in his fifties or sixties who had recovered from COVID-19. Each CDR3 is given with its conserved first and last residue. A D gene is named only where the DNA matches it firmly. Clone size is given for some rows only: seen once, a few or many times, or a class if the clone is expanded.

V gene	clone size	D gene	J gene	CDR3 protein	CDR3 DNA
TRBV2	NA	TRBD1	TRBJ2-7	CASSIGQGASYEQYF	TGTGCCAGCAGTATCGGACAGGGGGCTTCCTACGAGCAGTACTTC
TRBV10-1	few	TRBD1	TRBJ2-7	CASSESIAGGNEQYF	TGCGCCAGCAGTGAGTCGATTGCAGGGGGCAACGAGCAGTACTTC
TRBV28	NA	NA	TRBJ1-2	CASSLGSVNYGYTF	TGTGCCAGCAGTTTAGGCAGTGTTAACTATGGCTACACCTTC
TRBV7-2	NA	NA	TRBJ1-3	CASSFGGYSGNTIYF	TGTGCCAGCAGCTTTGGCGGCTACTCTGGAAACACCATATATTTT
TRBV30	NA	NA	TRBJ2-1	CAWSPPPLRNEQFF	TGTGCCTGGAGTCCCCCCCCGTTACGGAATGAGCAGTTCTTC
TRBV7-2	NA	TRBD2	TRBJ2-7	CASSLSRREGYEQYF	TGTGCCAGCAGCTTATCCCGGCGGGAGGGCTACGAGCAGTACTTC
TRBV6-1	NA	NA	TRBJ1-3	CASSEAYSGNTIYF	TGTGCCAGCAGTGAGGCTTACTCTGGAAACACCATATATTTT
TRBV29-1	NA	NA	TRBJ2-3	CSVLKNRAGDTQYF	TGCAGCGTTCTAAAGAACAGGGCTGGAGATACGCAGTATTTT
TRBV28	NA	NA	TRBJ1-3	CASSLGGIGRRDIYF	TGTGCCAGCAGTTTAGGGGGTATAGGGCGGCGGGACATATATTTT
TRBV29-1	once	TRBD1	TRBJ2-5	CSVVGTGQETQYF	TGCAGCGTTGTGGGGACAGGTCAAGAGACCCAGTACTTC
TRBV28	NA	NA	TRBJ1-3	CASSSGLISGNTIYF	TGTGCCAGCAGTTCGGGACTGATCTCTGGAAACACCATATATTTT
TRBV10-1	few	TRBD2	TRBJ2-1	CASSVTSGHNEQFF	TGCGCCAGCAGCGTGACTAGCGGACACAATGAGCAGTTCTTC
TRBV29-1	NA	NA	TRBJ2-7	CSVEGNSSGEQYF	TGCAGCGTTGAAGGAAACTCTTCCGGCGAGCAGTACTTC
TRBV5-8	NA	TRBD2	TRBJ2-2	CARGSSGRHQNTGELFF	TGTGCCAGAGGATCTAGCGGGAGGCACCAGAACACCGGGGAGCTGTTTTTT
TRBV7-2	NA	NA	TRBJ1-4	CASSLSGVTNEKLFF	TGTGCCAGCAGCTTATCCGGGGTAACTAATGAAAAACTGTTTTTT
TRBV27	NA	NA	TRBJ2-2	CASTNGLGRLNTGELFF	TGTGCCAGCACCAACGGATTGGGCAGGTTGAACACCGGGGAGCTGTTTTTT
TRBV6-5	NA	TRBD1	TRBJ1-1	CASRRDRGTEAFF	TGTGCCAGCAGACGGGACAGGGGGACTGAAGCTTTCTTT
TRBV5-1	NA	TRBD1	TRBJ2-3	CASSQTGVNTDTQYF	TGCGCCAGCAGCCAAACAGGGGTTAACACAGATACGCAGTATTTT
TRBV18	NA	TRBD1	TRBJ1-1	CASSGIYSGGKLTEAFF	TGTGCCAGCTCAGGGATTTATTCAGGGGGCAAATTGACTGAAGCTTTCTTT
TRBV4-2	once	NA	TRBJ1-2	CASSQERNSLNYGYTF	TGTGCCAGCAGCCAAGAAAGGAACAGTCTAAACTATGGCTACACCTTC
TRBV2	NA	TRBD2	TRBJ2-1	CASRWASGSFNEQFF	TGTGCCAGCAGGTGGGCTAGCGGGAGTTTTAATGAGCAGTTCTTC
TRBV27	NA	TRBD1	TRBJ2-7	CASSITGTESYEQYF	TGTGCCAGCTCAATAACCGGGACAGAGTCCTACGAGCAGTACTTC
TRBV18	NA	TRBD2	TRBJ2-2	CASSPGTRTGELFF	TGTGCCAGCTCACCGGGGACTAGGACCGGGGAGCTGTTTTTT
TRBV15	NA	NA	TRBJ1-3	CATSRDRGSGNTIYF	TGTGCCACCAGCAGAGATCGGGGGTCGGGAAACACCATATATTTT